The entry below gives a single T cell receptor (beta chain) sequence along with its context. The authors ran a second PCR of roughly 6 to 11 cycles using a sample-barcoded 5' primer and a J-beta primer mix. One entry per CDR3 protein, called by TCRdb with MiXCR from the 5' RACE reads. Of fewer than 650,000 distinct CDR3 sequences detected, approximately 26% appear once; the ten largest clones hold approximately 3.6%. This sample is part of a study of blood T cells in healthy people across ages. V lost 0 bases and J 0 bases, leaving 8 bases between the germline ends. Germline CDR1 MGHRA, CDR2 YSYEKL. The CDR3 has 15 residues. The same data also contributed to another study, on T cells of mothers and their children. That paper adds: All extracted RNA went into cDNA synthesis, around 1.6 ug per 15 ul.

Material: blood. The rearrangement uses TRBV4-1 and TRBJ2-5, with D perhaps TRBD1 (5 bases). The sequence came from a boy younger than 10 in good health. The CDR3 loop is CASSQDATDQETQYF. Written as DNA, the CDR3 is TGCGCCAGCAGCCAAGATGCGACAGACCAAGAGACCCAGTACTTC.